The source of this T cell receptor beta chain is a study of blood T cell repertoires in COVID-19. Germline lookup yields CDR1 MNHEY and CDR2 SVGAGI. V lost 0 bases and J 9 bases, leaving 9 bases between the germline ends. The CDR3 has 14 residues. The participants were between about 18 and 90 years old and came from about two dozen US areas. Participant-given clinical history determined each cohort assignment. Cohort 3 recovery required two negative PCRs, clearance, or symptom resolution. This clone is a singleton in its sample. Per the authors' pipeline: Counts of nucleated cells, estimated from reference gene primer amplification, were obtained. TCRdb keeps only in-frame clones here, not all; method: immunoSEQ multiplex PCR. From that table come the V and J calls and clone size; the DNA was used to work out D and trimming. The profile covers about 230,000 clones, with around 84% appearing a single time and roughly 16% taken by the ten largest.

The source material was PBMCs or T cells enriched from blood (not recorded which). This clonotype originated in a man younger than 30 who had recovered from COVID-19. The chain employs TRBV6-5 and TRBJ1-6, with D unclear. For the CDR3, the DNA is TGTGCCAGCAGTTACTCAGTCGGAGTTTCACCCCTCCACTTT. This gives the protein CASSYSVGVSPLHF.